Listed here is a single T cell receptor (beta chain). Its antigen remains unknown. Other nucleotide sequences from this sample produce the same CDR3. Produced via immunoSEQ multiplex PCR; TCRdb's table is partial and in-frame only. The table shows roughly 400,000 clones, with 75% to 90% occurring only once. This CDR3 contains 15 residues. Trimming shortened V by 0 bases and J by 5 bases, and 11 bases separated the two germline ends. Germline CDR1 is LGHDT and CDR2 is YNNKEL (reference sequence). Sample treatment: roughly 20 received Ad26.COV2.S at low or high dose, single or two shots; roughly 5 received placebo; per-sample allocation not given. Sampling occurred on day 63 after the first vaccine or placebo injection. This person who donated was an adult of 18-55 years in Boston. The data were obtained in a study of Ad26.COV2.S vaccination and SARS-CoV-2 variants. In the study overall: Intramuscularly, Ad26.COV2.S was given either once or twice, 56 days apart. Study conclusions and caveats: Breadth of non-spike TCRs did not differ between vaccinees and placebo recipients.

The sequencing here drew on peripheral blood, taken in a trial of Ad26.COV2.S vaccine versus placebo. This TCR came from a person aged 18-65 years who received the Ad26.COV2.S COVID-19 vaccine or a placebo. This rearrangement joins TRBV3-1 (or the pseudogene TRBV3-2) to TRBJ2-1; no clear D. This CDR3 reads CASSQDRRGNNEQFF. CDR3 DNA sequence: TGTGCCAGCAGCCAAGATCGTCGAGGAAACAATGAGCAGTTCTTC.